The next 28 T cell receptor beta chains were all read from a single sample in a study of CD8+CD57+ T cells in acquired aplastic anemia. Genomic DNA served as template for TCR beta VDJ and CDR3 profiling. Each CDR3 protein gets one entry after TCRdb re-called the reads with MiXCR. The sample records 250,000 to 300,000 distinct CDR3 sequences, 56% being singletons. The sample comprised sorted CD4+, CD8+, or CD8+CD57+ T cells (not recorded which) from PBMCs. Receptors originate from a human donor with severe aplastic anemia or a healthy control (not recorded which).

The chain is built from TRBV29-1 and TRBJ2-2; TRBD2 matches at 7 bases. The J segment lost 6 bases and the V segment lost 8 bases, leaving 9 bases of the junction unmatched. From germline, CDR1 is SQVTM and CDR2 ANQGSEA. The CDR3 contains 13 residues. The CDR3 sequence is CSLRASGSGELFF. DNA of the CDR3: TGCAGCCTCCGGGCTAGCGGATCCGGGGAGCTGTTTTTT.

This chain links TRBV7-6 with TRBJ2-7; TRBD1 is a possible D gene (6 bases). From germline, CDR1 is SGHVS and CDR2 FNYEAQ. The V end lost 4 bases, the J end lost 0 bases, and 7 bases lay between the germline ends. The CDR3 has 13 amino acids. The chain's CDR3 is CASSSGASYEQYF. CDR3 DNA: TGTGCCAGCAGCTCAGGGGCCTCCTACGAGCAGTACTTC. Complete variable domain (other parts from reference TRBV7-6 and TRBJ2-7): GAGVSQSPRYKVTKRGQDVALRCDPISGHVSLYWYRQALGQGPEFLTYFNYEAQQDKSGLPNDRFSAERPEGSISTLTIQRTEQRDSAMYRCASSSGASYEQYFGPGTRLTVT.

This clonotype was counted many times. The V and J genes are TRBV7-9 and TRBJ2-1, with 7 bases fitting TRBD2. Germline V CDR1 and CDR2: SEHNR, FQNEAQ (reference sequence). There are 14 residues in the CDR3. With 4 bases clipped from V and 6 bases from J, the junction kept 6 bases outside the gene matches. The CDR3 sequence: CASSSGLTPNEQFF. The CDR3 bases are TGTGCCAGCAGCTCGGGACTAACCCCCAATGAGCAGTTCTTC.

J is TRBJ2-7 and V is TRBV5-4; 9 positions agree with TRBD1. V was clipped by 3 bases and J by 2 bases; unmatched bases: 9. The CDR3 extends over 16 amino acids. Germline values: CDR1 SGHNT, CDR2 YYREEE (reference sequence). CDR3 nucleotides: TGTGCCAGCAGCTCACTCCGGGACAGGGACCCCTACGAGCAGTACTTC. Residues: CASSSLRDRDPYEQYF.

This clonotype was detected ten times or more. The V and J genes are TRBV5-1 and TRBJ1-1, with no clear D. The V end lost 0 bases, the J end lost 3 bases, and 9 bases lay between the germline ends. CDR3 size: 14 residues. Germline-derived CDR1 and CDR2 are SGHRS and YFSETQ. Here the CDR3 reads CASSLVGEDTEAFF. Written as DNA, the CDR3 is TGCGCCAGCAGCTTGGTCGGGGAAGACACTGAAGCTTTCTTT.

This clonotype was seen only a few times. The chain uses TRBV24-1 and TRBJ1-2; D uncertain. Trimming stripped 3 bases from V and 5 bases from J, with 6 bases between. Germline assignment: CDR1 KGHDR and CDR2 SFDVKD. The CDR3 length is 12 residues. The CDR3 is CATSDGIYGYTF. Written as DNA, the CDR3 is TGTGCCACCAGTGATGGGATTTATGGCTACACCTTC.

J is TRBJ2-3 and V is TRBV10-3; 12 nucleotides match TRBD2. Germline V gene lookup returns CDR1 ENHRY and CDR2 SYGVKD. CDR3 size: 16 residues. J gave up 2 bases and V 6 bases, and 6 bases lay outside the gene matches. The CDR3 protein is CAISRLAGAHTDTQYF. The CDR3 DNA reads as TGTGCCATCAGCCGACTAGCGGGGGCCCACACAGATACGCAGTATTTT.

This clonotype was picked up a small number of times. This chain uses TRBV19 with TRBJ1-1; 7 nucleotides agree with TRBD1. V lost 7 bases and J lost 1; bases outside the gene matches: 6. Germline V lookup: CDR1 LNHDA, CDR2 SQIVND (reference sequence). The CDR3 covers 14 residues. The CDR3 loop is CASTLGQQNTEAFF. The DNA of the CDR3 is TGTGCCAGTACCTTGGGACAGCAGAACACTGAAGCTTTCTTT. Together with reference TRBV19 and TRBJ1-1, the CDR3 gives the full variable domain: DGGITQSPKYLFRKEGQNVTLSCEQNLNHDAMYWYRQDPGQGLRLIYYSQIVNDFQKGDIAEGYSVSREKKESFPLTVTSAQKNPTAFYLCASTLGQQNTEAFFGQGTRLTVV.

This clonotype was recorded at least ten times. The CDR3 nucleotides are TGTGCCAGCTTAGGAGACAAAGGGGGCAATCAGCCCCAGCATTTT. Its translation: CASLGDKGGNQPQHF. This rearrangement joins TRBV6-1 to TRBJ1-5; D is perhaps TRBD1 (5 bases). V dropped 8 bases and J dropped 2 bases, with 16 bases sitting between them. Looked up from germline, CDR1 is MNHNS and CDR2 is SASEGT. The CDR3 has 15 residues.

This chain connects TRBV20-1 to TRBJ1-6; maybe TRBD1 (6 bases). CDR1 is DFQATT and CDR2 is SNEGSKA in the germline V gene (reference sequence). The CDR3 has 15 amino acids. V lost 6 bases and J lost 9, with 21 bases in between. The CDR3 sequence: CSAPALDSLFSPLHF. The CDR3 DNA reads as TGCAGTGCCCCAGCCTTGGACAGCCTTTTTTCACCCCTCCACTTT.

This clonotype was counted many times. The J gene is TRBJ1-2, the V gene TRBV6-6; D not certain. The CDR3 has 14 amino acids. The V end was cut by 2 bases, the J end by 2 bases, with 9 bases between. Germline assignment: CDR1 MNHNY and CDR2 SVGAGI (reference sequence). CDR3 sequence reads: CASSYALINYGYTF. DNA of the CDR3: TGTGCCAGCAGTTACGCCCTTATAAACTATGGCTACACCTTC.

The chain has TRBV3-2 and TRBJ1-5. TRBV3-2 is flagged as a pseudogene. The CDR3 covers 18 residues. In DNA, the CDR3 is TGTGCCAGCTTCCACATGGTTTCGAGCAGGAAAAGCATTAGGCCCCAGCATTTT. Its translation: CASFHMVSSRKSIRPQHF.

The V and J genes are TRBV29-1 and TRBJ2-3; D remains ambiguous. The V end lost 8 bases, the J end lost 2 bases, and 17 bases lay between the germline ends. The CDR3 loop spans 14 amino acids. Germline CDR1 is SQVTM and CDR2 is ANQGSEA. The DNA of the CDR3 is TGCAGCTCCCCTGGTCCAGTAAACACAGATACGCAGTATTTT. This translates into CSSPGPVNTDTQYF.

The chain carries TRBV6-2 or TRBV6-3 and TRBJ1-1, with D perhaps matching TRBD1 (5 bases). This CDR3 contains 18 residues. Trimming removed 0 bases at V and 11 bases at J, with 28 bases between. Per germline, CDR1 MNHEY and CDR2 SVGEGT. For the CDR3, the DNA is TGTGCCAGCAGTTACTCGTTACAATCCGCTCGGGCAAGCCCAGGGGCTTTCTTT. Translated: CASSYSLQSARASPGAFF.

In this sample, this clonotype turned up a few times. CDR3 amino acids: CASSLGQGGNTIYF. The CDR3 DNA follows: TGTGCCAGCAGCCTCGGACAGGGCGGAAACACCATATATTTT. The chain recombines TRBV7-9 with TRBJ1-3, with 8 bases matching TRBD1. V trimming: 5 bases; J trimming: 4 bases; junction bases outside the gene matches: 4. The V gene's germline CDR1 is SEHNR and CDR2 FQNEAQ (reference sequence). The CDR3 loop spans 14 amino acids.

This clonotype was seen once. This chain connects TRBV20-1 to TRBJ2-3, with 7 bases that match TRBD2. V dropped 3 bases and J dropped 0; count of bases not matched to a gene: 6. From germline, CDR1 is DFQATT and CDR2 SNEGSKA (reference sequence). This CDR3 spans 15 amino acids. As DNA, the CDR3 is TGCAGTGCTAGGGCTAGCGGTCTTAGCACAGATACGCAGTATTTT. Protein: CSARASGLSTDTQYF.

The rearrangement links TRBV7-9 to TRBJ2-5; the D gene is possibly TRBD2 (5 bases). Trimming took 6 bases from V and 0 from J, leaving 14 bases between them. The CDR3 extends over 15 amino acids. CDR1 is SEHNR, CDR2 FQNEAQ, per germline (reference sequence). The CDR3 spells CASRLTGWYQETQYF. In nucleotides, the CDR3 is TGTGCCAGCAGATTAACGGGGTGGTACCAAGAGACCCAGTACTTC. Full variable domain (rest looked up from reference TRBV7-9 and TRBJ2-5): DTGVSQNPRHKITKRGQNVTFRCDPISEHNRLYWYRQTLGQGPEFLTYFQNEAQLEKSRLLSDRFSAERPKGSFSTLEIQRTEQGDSAMYLCASRLTGWYQETQYFGPGTRLLVL.

This rearrangement joins TRBV29-1 to TRBJ1-5, with 8 positions matching TRBD1. Germline CDR1 reads SQVTM; CDR2 reads ANQGSEA. Trimming at V came to 4 bases and at J to 5 bases, leaving 4 bases not matched to a gene. This CDR3 has 13 amino acids. The CDR3 loop reads CSVVQGADQPQHF. The CDR3 DNA follows: TGCAGCGTTGTGCAGGGGGCGGATCAGCCCCAGCATTTT.

This chain connects TRBV12-3 or TRBV12-4 to TRBJ1-6; maybe TRBD1 (5 bases). V lost 4 bases and J lost 8, with 21 bases in between. The CDR3 spans 17 residues. The CDR3: CASSSRFRVVLDSPLHF. The CDR3, as DNA: TGTGCCAGCAGTTCAAGATTCAGGGTAGTCCTTGATTCACCCCTCCACTTT.

The CDR3, as DNA: TGTGCCAGCAGCGCACAGTGGGAAGAGACCCAGTACTTC. As protein: CASSAQWEETQYF. The V call is TRBV9, the J call TRBJ2-5; the D is unclear. The CDR3 runs 13 residues. The V gene's germline CDR1 is SGDLS and CDR2 YYNGEE. Deletions cut 3 bases from V and 3 bases from J, with 9 bases between.

The sample holds a few counts of this clonotype. V is TRBV7-3 and J is TRBJ2-6; TRBD1 agrees at 8 bases. V gave up 2 bases and J gave up 2 bases; unmatched junction bases: 2. The germline CDR1 and CDR2 sequences are SGHTA and FQGTGA. The CDR3 sequence is 16 residues long. The CDR3 spells CASSLQGAPGANVLTF. In DNA, the CDR3 is TGTGCCAGCAGCTTACAGGGGGCGCCTGGGGCCAACGTCCTGACTTTC.

The sample holds a few counts of this clonotype. The V call is TRBV6-1, the J call TRBJ1-2; no reliable D call. Per germline, CDR1 MNHNS and CDR2 SASEGT. V was trimmed by 7 bases and J by 8 bases, leaving 14 bases between them. The CDR3 sequence is 12 residues long. DNA of the CDR3: TGTGCCAGCACCGGGAGTCGGGTCGGCTACACCTTC. The encoded protein is CASTGSRVGYTF.

This clonotype was counted between two and nine times. This chain joins TRBV20-1 and TRBJ2-5; either TRBD1 or TRBD2 may supply D (5 bases each). Germline lookup yields CDR1 DFQATT and CDR2 SNEGSKA (reference sequence). The CDR3 contains 13 residues. Trimming cost V 6 bases and J 5 bases, with 16 bases left between them. Written as DNA, the CDR3 is TGCAGTGCCCTGGGGACGTCGCGGGAGACCCAGTACTTC. Protein: CSALGTSRETQYF.

This clonotype was detected many times. This rearrangement joins TRBV7-2 to TRBJ1-3; D unresolved. This CDR3 comprises 13 residues. CDR1 SGHTA and CDR2 FQGNSA come from the germline V gene. V lost 1 base to trimming and J lost 8 bases, with 9 bases between them. The CDR3 sequence: CASSLGRADTIYF. CDR3 in DNA: TGTGCCAGCAGCTTAGGGAGGGCGGACACCATATATTTT.

The V call is TRBV3-1, the J call TRBJ1-2; no clear D gene. The V and J ends lost 0 bases and 2 bases respectively, with 10 bases between them. The germline CDR1 and CDR2 sequences are LGHDT and YNNKEL (reference sequence). The CDR3 consists of 15 residues. The CDR3 here is CASSQDWRGNYGYTF. DNA of the CDR3: TGTGCCAGCAGCCAAGATTGGCGGGGAAACTATGGCTACACCTTC.

This clonotype was detected a few times. At one end, the junction sequence differs from germline, possibly due to a read error. J is TRBJ2-1 and V is TRBV19; no reliable D call. Germline-derived CDR1 and CDR2 are LNHDA and SQIVND (reference sequence). The length of the CDR3 is 11 residues. The CDR3 protein is CASSIGRMWSF. CDR3 bases: TGTGCCAGTAGTATAGGTAGGATGTGGTCCTTC.

V and J are TRBV10-3 and TRBJ1-1, with 8 bases identical to TRBD1. The CDR3 is 13 amino acids. V gave up 11 bases and J gave up 1 base; unmatched junction bases: 6. Germline V gene lookup returns CDR1 ENHRY and CDR2 SYGVKD. CDR3 sequence reads: CAHQDRENTEAFF. The CDR3 DNA reads as TGTGCCCACCAGGACAGGGAGAACACTGAAGCTTTCTTT.

This sequence joins TRBV2 and TRBJ1-3, with D unresolved. The CDR3 has 17 amino acids. V was trimmed by 4 bases and J by 0 bases, leaving 16 bases between them. CDR1 is SNHLY and CDR2 is FYNNEI in the germline V gene. CDR3 DNA sequence: TGTGCCAGCAGTGGTGTAAGGGAGACGCGCTCTGGAAACACCATATATTTT. It encodes CASSGVRETRSGNTIYF.